These 20 T cell receptor beta chains originate from one sample sequenced in a study of PD-L1 blockade in urothelial cancer. The time point here: pretreatment peripheral blood. Clones were read by immunoSEQ multiplex PCR, and TCRdb kept only the in-frame ones, dropping some. The sample carries 35,000 to 45,000 clones, roughly 90% recorded once. The sample in question was PBMCs, obtained around atezolizumab (anti-PD-L1) treatment. The receptors derive from a donor aged 40 or over with urothelial cancer.

This clone was counted a single time. The rearrangement links TRBV2 to TRBJ2-5; 10 bases map to TRBD2. The V gene end was trimmed by 6 bases and the J gene end by 3 bases; junction bases not matched to a gene: 4. CDR3 length equals 14 residues. Per the germline V gene, CDR1 is SNHLY and CDR2 is FYNNEI. The CDR3: CASSTGLAEETQYF. CDR3 coding DNA: TGTGCCAGCAGCACCGGACTAGCGGAAGAGACCCAGTACTTC.

This sequence joins TRBV28 and TRBJ1-2; D is possibly TRBD1 (5 bases). The CDR3 length is 15 residues. CDR1 MDHEN and CDR2 SYDVKM come from the germline V gene. Trimming removed 6 bases at V and 4 bases at J, with 18 bases between. As DNA, the CDR3 is TGTGCCAGCAGGGTCGGGGGGGACCCCGGCTATGGCTACACCTTC. It is translated as CASRVGGDPGYGYTF.

This chain connects TRBV27 to TRBJ2-7; a possible D gene is TRBD2 (6 bases). The CDR3 has 13 amino acids. With 3 bases removed from V and 9 bases from J, the gap between germline ends came to 15 bases. Looked up from germline, CDR1 is MNHEY and CDR2 is SMNVEV (reference sequence). The CDR3 region is CASSLGGPGGQYF. The CDR3 DNA is TGTGCCAGCAGTTTGGGGGGTCCGGGCGGGCAGTACTTC.

The chain has TRBV7-2 and TRBJ2-6, with D possibly TRBD1 on 6 matching bases. Germline V lookup: CDR1 SGHTA, CDR2 FQGNSA. Trimming cost V 5 bases and J 2 bases, with 16 bases left between them. The CDR3 is 17 amino acids. The CDR3 coding sequence is TGTGCCAGCAGCCAATGGGGGCTGGGCGCTGGGGCCAACGTCCTGACTTTC. Encoded protein: CASSQWGLGAGANVLTF.

This clone has just a few counts. This chain uses TRBV28 with TRBJ1-2, with D uncertain. Germline CDR1 reads MDHEN; CDR2 reads SYDVKM. This CDR3 spans 12 amino acids. Trimming stripped 10 bases from V and 4 bases from J, with 13 bases between. The CDR3 is CATPAAFYGYTF. CDR3 DNA: TGTGCCACCCCGGCGGCGTTCTATGGCTACACCTTC.

The chain uses TRBV7-3 and TRBJ2-5; 10 bases map to TRBD2. The CDR3 contains 15 residues. The germline gives CDR1 SGHTA, CDR2 FQGTGA. J gave up 2 bases and V 3 bases, and 3 bases lay outside the gene matches. The CDR3 reads CASSLGSGRQETQYF. The DNA of the CDR3 is TGTGCCAGCAGCTTGGGTAGCGGGAGGCAAGAGACCCAGTACTTC.

V and J are TRBV2 and TRBJ1-5; D is possibly TRBD1 (6 bases). This CDR3 has 16 residues. V was clipped by 5 bases and J by 4 bases, with 18 bases between them. Germline V lookup: CDR1 SNHLY, CDR2 FYNNEI. CDR3 region: CASSTSPGQGNQPQHF. For the CDR3, the DNA is TGTGCCAGCAGTACTTCCCCGGGACAAGGGAATCAGCCCCAGCATTTT.

J is TRBJ2-1 and V is TRBV28; 9 bases are a match to TRBD2. Trimming at V came to 1 base and at J to 6 bases, leaving 7 bases not matched to a gene. CDR1 is MDHEN and CDR2 is SYDVKM in the germline V gene. The CDR3 is made up of 16 amino acids. The CDR3 protein is CASSLFEAGGGNEQFF. Here the CDR3 DNA reads TGTGCCAGCAGTTTATTTGAGGCGGGAGGGGGCAATGAGCAGTTCTTC.

V usage is TRBV27 and J usage is TRBJ2-7, with D possibly TRBD1 on 5 matching bases. The CDR3 is made up of 13 amino acids. V was trimmed by 5 bases and J by 3 bases, leaving 11 bases between them. From germline, CDR1 is MNHEY and CDR2 SMNVEV (reference sequence). CDR3 residues: CASSRTTFYEQYF. The CDR3 nucleotides read TGTGCCAGCAGTCGGACAACATTCTACGAGCAGTACTTC.

The chain uses TRBV27 and TRBJ2-7; 11 nucleotides agree with TRBD1. After removal of 3 bases from V and 2 bases from J, the junction contained 9 bases not matched to a gene. Looked up from germline, CDR1 is MNHEY and CDR2 is SMNVEV (reference sequence). This CDR3 contains 17 residues. The CDR3 region has the DNA TGTGCCAGCAGTTTGGCCTTGGGGGGACAGGGGGCCTACGAGCAGTACTTC. It encodes CASSLALGGQGAYEQYF.

This rearrangement joins TRBV5-5 to TRBJ2-5; no clear D gene. Trimming removed 0 bases at V and 5 bases at J, with 11 bases between. Germline V gene data show CDR1 as SGHKS and CDR2 as YYEKEE (reference sequence). The CDR3 is 14 residues long. The CDR3 loop is CASSLVGPGETQYF. DNA for the CDR3: TGTGCCAGCAGCTTGGTTGGTCCCGGGGAGACCCAGTACTTC.

This clone appeared once. Compared with germline, one end of the junction differs, possibly owing to a read error. The chain employs TRBV7-7 and TRBJ2-1; 11 bases align to TRBD2. The CDR3 loop spans 19 amino acids. Germline assignment: CDR1 SSHAT and CDR2 FNYEAQ (reference sequence). This CDR3 is CASSLRPTSGGHSYNEQFF. In DNA form, the CDR3 reads TGTGCTAGCAGCTTGCGCCCAACTAGCGGGGGCCACTCCTACAATGAGCAGTTCTTC.

V is TRBV4-1 and J is TRBJ2-1, with TRBD2 identical over 7 bases. The CDR3 extends over 16 amino acids. The germline V gene has CDR1 MGHRA and CDR2 YSYEKL. J was trimmed by 9 bases and V by 4 bases; bases with no gene match: 15. The CDR3 loop reads CASSPQTGTTTGEQFF. CDR3 DNA: TGCGCCAGCAGCCCCCAAACCGGGACTACCACGGGTGAGCAGTTCTTC.

V usage is TRBV5-1 and J usage is TRBJ2-7; possible D gene TRBD1, 5 bases. V lost 0 bases and J 6 bases, leaving 10 bases between the germline ends. Germline assignment: CDR1 SGHRS and CDR2 YFSETQ. The CDR3 is 13 residues long. The CDR3 nucleotides are TGCGCCAGCAGCTTGGAGGGGTGGGGCGAGCAGTACTTC. Its protein is CASSLEGWGEQYF.

The CDR3 nucleotides read TGTGCCATCAGTGACCCCGGACAGGGGACCTACGAGCAGTACTTC. Translated: CAISDPGQGTYEQYF. This chain connects TRBV10-3 to TRBJ2-7; TRBD1 matches 9 bases. The CDR3 length is 15 residues. V lost 3 bases, J lost 2 bases, and 5 bases stayed unmatched. From germline, CDR1 is ENHRY and CDR2 SYGVKD.

The gene calls are TRBV7-9 and TRBJ2-7; D perhaps matches TRBD2 (5 bases). Germline values: CDR1 SEHNR, CDR2 FQNEAQ (reference sequence). This CDR3 spans 16 amino acids. Trimming shortened V by 4 bases and J by 6 bases, and 22 bases separated the two germline ends. As DNA, the CDR3 is TGTGCCAGCAGCTCACCCCGGGCAGAGGGCTTTCGCGAGCAGTACTTC. Its protein product is CASSSPRAEGFREQYF.

This clone was recorded a few times. The CDR3 reads CASSTDTNEKLFF. CDR3 nucleotide sequence: TGTGCCAGCAGCACCGACACGAATGAAAAACTGTTTTTT. The gene calls are TRBV9 and TRBJ1-4; D ambiguous. This CDR3 spans 13 amino acids. The germline gives CDR1 SGDLS, CDR2 YYNGEE. V lost 4 bases and J 5 bases, leaving 9 bases between the germline ends.

The CDR3 is CSVELAAPGEQYF. The CDR3 DNA reads TGCAGCGTTGAACTAGCGGCCCCGGGCGAGCAGTACTTC. This chain connects TRBV29-1 to TRBJ2-7; TRBD2 matches 7 bases. CDR3 length: 13 amino acids. The trim removed 2 bases at V and 6 bases at J, leaving 7 bases unmatched. The germline gives CDR1 SQVTM, CDR2 ANQGSEA.

The V call is TRBV7-3, the J call TRBJ2-1; D is possibly TRBD1 (6 bases). CDR3 length: 16 amino acids. Looked up from germline, CDR1 is SGHTA and CDR2 is FQGTGA. V dropped 0 bases and J dropped 0 bases, with 9 bases sitting between them. The CDR3 DNA reads TGTGCCAGCAGCTTAACGCGGACAGCCTCCTACAATGAGCAGTTCTTC. This sequence encodes CASSLTRTASYNEQFF.

This clone has more than one count but fewer than ten. The V gene is TRBV4-1, the J gene TRBJ1-5; D uncertain. This CDR3 contains 16 residues. CDR1 is MGHRA, CDR2 YSYEKL, per germline. Trimming stripped 4 bases from V and 1 base from J, with 14 bases between. CDR3 bases: TGCGCCAGCAGCCCCCAGGCGGGCCCAAGCAATCAGCCCCAGCATTTT. Its translation is CASSPQAGPSNQPQHF.